This is a list of T cell receptor beta chains from one sample in a study of breast tumors, draining lymph nodes, adjacent tissues. MiXCR, run by TCRdb on the multiplex PCR reads, gives a single entry per CDR3 protein. The table records under 250,000 distinct CDR3 sequences, less than 40% of them present only once. Sequenced: axillary lymph node tissue. The source of these receptors is a female donor with breast cancer. Some clones in this sample may be carry-over from other donors' samples. Both conserved end residues are part of each CDR3. Fields, in order: D gene, clone size, V gene, J gene, CDR3 DNA, CDR3 protein. D genes are given only for firm matches. Clone size appears in some rows only: once, few, many, or a class for an expanded clone.

d_call: NA
clone_size: few
v_call: TRBV3-1
j_call: TRBJ1-1
cdr3_nt: TGTGCCAGCAGGTTGACAGGCAACACTGAAGCTTTCTTT
cdr3_aa: CASRLTGNTEAFF

d_call: NA
clone_size: once
v_call: TRBV28
j_call: TRBJ2-2
cdr3_nt: TGTGCCAGCAGTTTCACAGGGTACCCCGGGGAGCTGTTTTTT
cdr3_aa: CASSFTGYPGELFF

d_call: NA
clone_size: NA
v_call: TRBV20-1
j_call: TRBJ2-2
cdr3_nt: TGCAGTGCTAGAGACACAGGGAAACCGACCACCGGGGAGCTGTTTTTT
cdr3_aa: CSARDTGKPTTGELFF

d_call: TRBD2
clone_size: NA
v_call: TRBV9
j_call: TRBJ2-3
cdr3_nt: TGTGCCAGCAGCGTAACTAGCGGGAGTTCGACAGATACGCAGTATTTT
cdr3_aa: CASSVTSGSSTDTQYF

d_call: NA
clone_size: many
v_call: TRBV19
j_call: TRBJ2-3
cdr3_nt: TGTGCCAGTAGTATAGGGACTGCGAGCACAGATACGCAGTATTTT
cdr3_aa: CASSIGTASTDTQYF

d_call: NA
clone_size: many
v_call: TRBV7-2
j_call: TRBJ2-1
cdr3_nt: TGTGCCAGCAGCCGGGGACAAATCAATGAGCAGTTCTTC
cdr3_aa: CASSRGQINEQFF

d_call: NA
clone_size: NA
v_call: TRBV20-1
j_call: TRBJ2-1
cdr3_nt: TGCAGTGCTATGAGACTAGGGTACAATGCGCAGTTCTTC
cdr3_aa: CSAMRLGYNAQFF

d_call: NA
clone_size: many
v_call: TRBV18
j_call: TRBJ2-1
cdr3_nt: TGTGCCAGCTCACCGCTCCCGGAAGAGCAGTTCTTC
cdr3_aa: CASSPLPEEQFF

d_call: NA
clone_size: few
v_call: TRBV28
j_call: TRBJ1-5
cdr3_nt: TGTGCCAGCAGTAGGGGGTACAATCAGCCCCAGCATTTT
cdr3_aa: CASSRGYNQPQHF

d_call: NA
clone_size: many
v_call: TRBV5-8
j_call: TRBJ2-2
cdr3_nt: TGTGCCAGCAGCTCATATCAGAACACCGGGGAGCTGTTTTTT
cdr3_aa: CASSSYQNTGELFF

d_call: NA
clone_size: many
v_call: TRBV7-2
j_call: TRBJ2-4
cdr3_nt: TGTGCCAGCAGCTTAAATTGGGGAAACATTCAGTACTTC
cdr3_aa: CASSLNWGNIQYF

d_call: TRBD1
clone_size: once
v_call: TRBV24-1
j_call: TRBJ2-1
cdr3_nt: TGTGCCACCAGTAGGGGGGACAGGGATTTCAATGAGCAGTTCTTC
cdr3_aa: CATSRGDRDFNEQFF

d_call: TRBD2
clone_size: NA
v_call: TRBV20-1
j_call: TRBJ2-2
cdr3_nt: TGCAGTGCTTCGACTAGCGGGATATCAGGGGAGCTGTTTTTT
cdr3_aa: CSASTSGISGELFF

d_call: TRBD2
clone_size: many
v_call: TRBV6-1
j_call: TRBJ2-5
cdr3_nt: TGTGCCAGCAGTGTTAAGCGGGAGGGCGGGACCCAGTACTTC
cdr3_aa: CASSVKREGGTQYF

d_call: NA
clone_size: NA
v_call: TRBV7-2
j_call: TRBJ1-4
cdr3_nt: TGTGCCAGCACCCTTTGGGGGGTGGGAGAAAAACTGTTTTTT
cdr3_aa: CASTLWGVGEKLFF

d_call: NA
clone_size: many
v_call: TRBV12-3/TRBV12-4
j_call: TRBJ2-7
cdr3_nt: TGTGCCAGCGCCGGGAGTCCGTACGAGCAGTACTTC
cdr3_aa: CASAGSPYEQYF

d_call: NA
clone_size: NA
v_call: TRBV11-2
j_call: TRBJ1-6
cdr3_nt: TGTGCCAGCAGCTTGGCCACCGCAGGGGATTCACCCCTCCACTTT
cdr3_aa: CASSLATAGDSPLHF

d_call: TRBD2
clone_size: many
v_call: TRBV10-3
j_call: TRBJ2-1
cdr3_nt: TGTGCCATCAGCCCACATCTAGCGGGAGGGCCCAATGAGCAGTTCTTC
cdr3_aa: CAISPHLAGGPNEQFF

d_call: NA
clone_size: many
v_call: TRBV11-2
j_call: TRBJ2-7
cdr3_nt: TGTGCCAGCTCCCTCAGGGCAGGGGAGTTCTTC
cdr3_aa: CASSLRAGEFF

d_call: NA
clone_size: NA
v_call: TRBV2
j_call: TRBJ2-7
cdr3_nt: TGTGCCAGCAGGGCTCTGGCCGAGCAGTACTTC
cdr3_aa: CASRALAEQYF

d_call: NA
clone_size: many
v_call: TRBV6-1
j_call: TRBJ2-1
cdr3_nt: TGTGCCAGCAGCCTCATTTCTGCGTTTAACAATGAGCAGTTCTTC
cdr3_aa: CASSLISAFNNEQFF

d_call: NA
clone_size: many
v_call: TRBV6-5
j_call: TRBJ2-7
cdr3_nt: TGTGCCAGCAGTTACTCGCCGACGGGGGCCTACGAGCAGTACTTC
cdr3_aa: CASSYSPTGAYEQYF

d_call: NA
clone_size: NA
v_call: TRBV6-6
j_call: TRBJ1-1
cdr3_nt: TGTGCCAGCATCGACTTCGGAGGGAGGAACACTGAAGCTTTCTTT
cdr3_aa: CASIDFGGRNTEAFF

d_call: TRBD2
clone_size: NA
v_call: TRBV4-3
j_call: TRBJ2-2
cdr3_nt: TGCGCCAGCAGCCAAGATGTGACTAGCGGGAGCCGCAAGGAGAACACCGGGGAGCTGTTTTTT
cdr3_aa: CASSQDVTSGSRKENTGELFF

d_call: NA
clone_size: NA
v_call: TRBV10-3
j_call: TRBJ1-4
cdr3_nt: TGTGCCATCAGTGAGTCAGGGGGTGGAATGGGGGTTGAAAAACTGTTTTTT
cdr3_aa: CAISESGGGMGVEKLFF

d_call: NA
clone_size: NA
v_call: TRBV7-9
j_call: TRBJ1-5
cdr3_nt: TGTGCCCGCAGCCCGGAGGGGGAGCAGCCCCAGCATTTC
cdr3_aa: CARSPEGEQPQHF

d_call: TRBD2
clone_size: many
v_call: TRBV5-1
j_call: TRBJ2-5
cdr3_nt: TGCGCCAGCAGCTTGCTCGGGAGGTCCCAAGAGACCCAGTACTTC
cdr3_aa: CASSLLGRSQETQYF

d_call: TRBD2
clone_size: many
v_call: TRBV11-2
j_call: TRBJ2-1
cdr3_nt: TGTGCCAGCAGCTTAGGCCTAGCGGGAGGAATTGGGCAGTTCTTC
cdr3_aa: CASSLGLAGGIGQFF

d_call: NA
clone_size: many
v_call: TRBV7-6
j_call: TRBJ2-3
cdr3_nt: TGTGCCAGCAGCTTAGCGGGAGCCCCTCTTGATACGCAGTATTTT
cdr3_aa: CASSLAGAPLDTQYF

d_call: NA
clone_size: NA
v_call: TRBV6-2/TRBV6-3
j_call: TRBJ2-7
cdr3_nt: TGTGCCAGCAGTTACAATTTTCCCTACGAGGAGTACTTC
cdr3_aa: CASSYNFPYEEYF

d_call: NA
clone_size: many
v_call: TRBV20-1
j_call: TRBJ2-1
cdr3_nt: TGCAGTGCCCGGCGGACAGCGGGAAATGAGCAGTTCTTC
cdr3_aa: CSARRTAGNEQFF

d_call: NA
clone_size: many
v_call: TRBV11-3
j_call: TRBJ2-7
cdr3_nt: TGTGCCAGCAGTCTAGAGGTGCACAGGGAGGCCGAGCAGTACTTC
cdr3_aa: CASSLEVHREAEQYF

d_call: NA
clone_size: many
v_call: TRBV20-1
j_call: TRBJ2-1
cdr3_nt: TGCAGTGCCAATGAGCGGAGGGACAATGAGCAGTTCTTC
cdr3_aa: CSANERRDNEQFF

d_call: TRBD1
clone_size: many
v_call: TRBV2
j_call: TRBJ2-5
cdr3_nt: TGTGCCAGCAGTGAACCTCTTACCGGGACAGGGGGCGAGACCCAGTACTTC
cdr3_aa: CASSEPLTGTGGETQYF

d_call: NA
clone_size: many
v_call: TRBV5-5
j_call: TRBJ2-7
cdr3_nt: TGTGCCAGCAGCTTGGAACGGGCCTCCTACGAGCAGTACTTC
cdr3_aa: CASSLERASYEQYF

d_call: TRBD2
clone_size: NA
v_call: TRBV5-1
j_call: TRBJ2-7
cdr3_nt: TGCGCCAGCAGTCGAAGTAGCGGGGGGGCCAGCGAGCAGTACTTC
cdr3_aa: CASSRSSGGASEQYF

d_call: NA
clone_size: many
v_call: TRBV28
j_call: TRBJ1-2
cdr3_nt: TGTGCCAGCAGGAGCCTGACGAACTATGGCTACACCTTC
cdr3_aa: CASRSLTNYGYTF

d_call: NA
clone_size: many
v_call: TRBV20-1
j_call: TRBJ1-5
cdr3_nt: TGCAGTGCTAGACCCTTACGGGGGGATTGGGGCAATCAGCCCCAGCATTTT
cdr3_aa: CSARPLRGDWGNQPQHF

d_call: NA
clone_size: many
v_call: TRBV12-3/TRBV12-4
j_call: TRBJ1-6
cdr3_nt: TGTGCCAGCAGTTTAGAGGAGAGACCCCTCCACTTT
cdr3_aa: CASSLEERPLHF

d_call: TRBD2
clone_size: many
v_call: TRBV7-3
j_call: TRBJ2-1
cdr3_nt: TGTGCCAGCAGCTCAACCCTCCTTCGACTAGCGGGAAACAATGAGCAGTTCTTC
cdr3_aa: CASSSTLLRLAGNNEQFF

d_call: NA
clone_size: NA
v_call: TRBV6-6
j_call: TRBJ1-5
cdr3_nt: TGTGCCAGCAGTCACCCCAAGGGCAGGAGGGGAGGAGATCAGCCCCAGCATTTT
cdr3_aa: CASSHPKGRRGGDQPQHF

d_call: NA
clone_size: many
v_call: TRBV29-1
j_call: TRBJ2-3
cdr3_nt: TGCAGCGTTGACGCAGGGGGGGGAACAGATACGCAGTATTTT
cdr3_aa: CSVDAGGGTDTQYF

d_call: NA
clone_size: many
v_call: TRBV30
j_call: TRBJ1-5
cdr3_nt: TGTGCCTGGAGCGATCACAGGGGCAATCAGCCCCAGCATTTT
cdr3_aa: CAWSDHRGNQPQHF

d_call: NA
clone_size: many
v_call: TRBV5-1
j_call: TRBJ1-4
cdr3_nt: TGCGCCAGCAGCTTGGTGGGGACGACTAATGAAAAACTGTTTTTT
cdr3_aa: CASSLVGTTNEKLFF

d_call: NA
clone_size: many
v_call: TRBV14
j_call: TRBJ2-2
cdr3_nt: TGTGCCAGCAGCCGGGAGGTTTTCGGGGAGCTGTTTTTT
cdr3_aa: CASSREVFGELFF

d_call: TRBD2
clone_size: many
v_call: TRBV5-6
j_call: TRBJ2-7
cdr3_nt: TGTGCCAGCAGAATTCGGACTAGCGGCTCCTACGAGCAGTACTTC
cdr3_aa: CASRIRTSGSYEQYF

d_call: NA
clone_size: many
v_call: TRBV7-2
j_call: TRBJ2-1
cdr3_nt: TGTGCCAGCAGCTTAGACAGGTCAGGGTACAATGAGCAGTTCTTC
cdr3_aa: CASSLDRSGYNEQFF

d_call: NA
clone_size: many
v_call: TRBV6-1
j_call: TRBJ2-7
cdr3_nt: TGTGCCAGCAGTGGGGGGACCAGTTCAACTTACGAGCAGTACTTC
cdr3_aa: CASSGGTSSTYEQYF

d_call: NA
clone_size: many
v_call: TRBV4-1
j_call: TRBJ1-2
cdr3_nt: TGCGCCAGCAGCCAAGAGACAACAGATGGCTACACCTTC
cdr3_aa: CASSQETTDGYTF

d_call: NA
clone_size: many
v_call: TRBV4-2
j_call: TRBJ2-3
cdr3_nt: TGTGCCAGCAGCCAACGACCGACGGGGAGGAGAGCAGATACGCAGTATTTT
cdr3_aa: CASSQRPTGRRADTQYF

d_call: NA
clone_size: NA
v_call: TRBV12-3/TRBV12-4
j_call: TRBJ1-3
cdr3_nt: TGTGCCAGCAGCTCAGGGATTCACACCATATATTTT
cdr3_aa: CASSSGIHTIYF

d_call: NA
clone_size: NA
v_call: TRBV11-2
j_call: TRBJ1-4
cdr3_nt: TGTGCCAGCAGCTTAGACAGGGCTACAACTAATGAAAAACTGTTTTTT
cdr3_aa: CASSLDRATTNEKLFF